This T cell receptor beta chain is drawn from a study of blood T cell repertoires in COVID-19. Study background: Sites in the United States, Italy and Spain provided acute and convalescent COVID-19 samples.

Concerning this clone itself: Other DNA sequences of this sample code for an identical CDR3.

Original processing methods: Cell counts per sample came from amplifying reference gene primers. Using immunoSEQ multiplex PCR, the repertoire was profiled, and TCRdb retains in-frame clones only, with some absent. Clone size and the V and J calls come from that table; the DNA yielded D and trimming. The sample lists 180,000 or so clones, 75% to 80% occurring once. V lost 4 bases and J lost 3, with 4 bases in between. This CDR3 is built from 11 residues. Sequencing used peripheral blood. The source of this sequence is a woman aged 45-65 years with active or convalescent COVID-19. The V call is TRBV12-3 or TRBV12-4, the J call TRBJ2-7; D is ambiguous. CDR3 bases: TGTGCCAGCAGTTCATTCTACGAGCAGTACTTC. Translated, it gives CASSSFYEQYF.